The sequence of this T cell receptor beta chain was determined in a study of blood T cells in healthy people across ages. Study background: Per two T cells, about one barcoded beta molecule was captured through template switching. Study conclusions and caveats: Older age went with lower TCR beta diversity per million T cells, in a roughly linear way.

Through a sample-barcoded 5' primer and a J-beta primer mix, a second PCR was run for roughly 7 to 11 cycles. Each CDR3 protein is one row after TCRdb ran MiXCR on the 5' RACE reads. The sample includes 450,000 to 650,000 distinct CDR3 sequences, about 25% of them seen just once. No fewer than 5.5 micrograms of total RNA were isolated from every sample. Comment on this clonotype: The antigen is unknown.

The same sample was also studied in work on T cells of mothers and their children.

Material: blood. This TCR derives from a boy younger than 18 in good health.

The CDR3 region has the DNA TGCGCCAGCAGCTTGGCCGGGACTAGTCTCCATGAGCAGTTCTTC. Encoded protein: CASSLAGTSLHEQFF. The chain joins TRBV5-1 to TRBJ2-5; the match to TRBD2 covers 8 bases. The J call may be faulty, since TRBJ2-1 better matches the DNA end. The CDR3 is made up of 15 amino acids. Germline CDR1 and CDR2: SGHRS and YFSETQ.